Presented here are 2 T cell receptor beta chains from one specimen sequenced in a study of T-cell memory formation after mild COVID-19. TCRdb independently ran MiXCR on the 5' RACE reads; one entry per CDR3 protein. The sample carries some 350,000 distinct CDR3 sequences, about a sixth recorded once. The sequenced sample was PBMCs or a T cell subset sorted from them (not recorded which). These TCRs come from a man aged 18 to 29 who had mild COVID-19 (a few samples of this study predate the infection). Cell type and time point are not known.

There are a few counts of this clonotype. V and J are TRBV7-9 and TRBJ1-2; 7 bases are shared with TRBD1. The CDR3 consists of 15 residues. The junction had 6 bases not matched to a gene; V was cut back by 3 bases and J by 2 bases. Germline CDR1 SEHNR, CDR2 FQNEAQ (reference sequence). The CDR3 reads CASSFRQGPNYGYTF. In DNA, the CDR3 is TGTGCCAGCAGCTTTAGACAGGGACCGAACTATGGCTACACCTTC.

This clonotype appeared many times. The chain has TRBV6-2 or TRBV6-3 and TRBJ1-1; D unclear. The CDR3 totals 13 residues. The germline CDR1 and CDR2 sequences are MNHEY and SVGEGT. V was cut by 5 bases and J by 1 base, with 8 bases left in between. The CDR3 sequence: CASSLHENTEAFF. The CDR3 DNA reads TGTGCCAGCAGTCTACATGAGAACACTGAAGCTTTCTTT.